The source of this TCR beta chain is a study of blood T cell repertoires in COVID-19. Background on the study: PBMCs, B-cell-depleted T cells, or T cells provided the cDNA or gDNA that made up the material.

Some clones are missing from TCRdb's copy, which holds only in-frame ones; the method was immunoSEQ multiplex PCR. The data show 50,000 to 65,000 clones, with about nine tenths seen just once and approximately 6% held by the top ten. V was pared by 5 bases and J by 0 bases, with 3 bases of the junction left unmatched. Germline CDR1 LGHNA, CDR2 YSLEER. The CDR3 runs to 14 residues. The chain carries TRBV4-3 and TRBJ2-5; 7 bases match TRBD1. The specimen was peripheral blood. The TCR sequence derives from a human donor in a cohort sampled during active COVID-19. The CDR3 is CASSKQGHQETQYF. The DNA of the CDR3 is TGCGCCAGCAGCAAACAGGGGCACCAAGAGACCCAGTACTTC.